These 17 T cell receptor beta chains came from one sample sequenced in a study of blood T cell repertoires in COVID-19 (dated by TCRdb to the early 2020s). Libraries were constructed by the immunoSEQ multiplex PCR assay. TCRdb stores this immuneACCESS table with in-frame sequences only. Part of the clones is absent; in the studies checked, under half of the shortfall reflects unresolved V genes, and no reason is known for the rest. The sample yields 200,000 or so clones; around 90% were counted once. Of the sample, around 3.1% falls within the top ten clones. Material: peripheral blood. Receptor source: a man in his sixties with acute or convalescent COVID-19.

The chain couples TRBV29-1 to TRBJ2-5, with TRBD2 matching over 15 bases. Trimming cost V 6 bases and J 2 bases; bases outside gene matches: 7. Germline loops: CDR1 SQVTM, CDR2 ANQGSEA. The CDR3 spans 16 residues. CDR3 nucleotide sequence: TGCAGCGTAGTGCCGGGACTAGCGGGGGGTCAAGAGACCCAGTACTTC. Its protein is CSVVPGLAGGQETQYF.

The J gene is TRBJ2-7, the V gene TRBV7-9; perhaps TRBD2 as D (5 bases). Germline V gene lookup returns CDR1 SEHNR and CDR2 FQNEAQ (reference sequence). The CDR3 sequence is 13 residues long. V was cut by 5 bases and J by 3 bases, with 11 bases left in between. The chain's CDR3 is CASSTPGIYEQYF. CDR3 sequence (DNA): TGTGCCAGCAGCACCCCGGGAATCTACGAGCAGTACTTC.

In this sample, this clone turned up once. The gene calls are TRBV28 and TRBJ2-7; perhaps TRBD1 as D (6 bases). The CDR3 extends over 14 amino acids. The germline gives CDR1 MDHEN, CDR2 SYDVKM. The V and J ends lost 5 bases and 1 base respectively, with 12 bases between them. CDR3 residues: CASSPGHQSYEQYF. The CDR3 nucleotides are TGTGCCAGCAGTCCGGGACACCAATCCTACGAGCAGTACTTC.

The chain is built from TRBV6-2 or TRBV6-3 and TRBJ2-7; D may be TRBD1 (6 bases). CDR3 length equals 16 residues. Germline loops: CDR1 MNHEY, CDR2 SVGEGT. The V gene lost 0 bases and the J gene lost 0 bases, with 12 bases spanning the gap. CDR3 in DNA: TGTGCCAGCAGTTACTCACGAGACAGGTTCTCCTACGAGCAGTACTTC. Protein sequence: CASSYSRDRFSYEQYF.

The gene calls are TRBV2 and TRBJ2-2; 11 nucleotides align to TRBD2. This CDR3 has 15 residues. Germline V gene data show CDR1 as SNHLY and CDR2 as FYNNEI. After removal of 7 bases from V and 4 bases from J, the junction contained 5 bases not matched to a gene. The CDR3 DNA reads TGTGCCAGCATAGCGGGGGGGCCGACCACCGGGGAGCTGTTTTTT. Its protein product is CASIAGGPTTGELFF.

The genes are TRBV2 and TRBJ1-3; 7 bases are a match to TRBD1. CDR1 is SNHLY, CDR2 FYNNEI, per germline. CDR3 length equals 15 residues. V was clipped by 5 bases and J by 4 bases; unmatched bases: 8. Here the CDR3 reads CASSSDRAGGNTIYF. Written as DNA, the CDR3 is TGTGCCAGCAGTTCTGACAGGGCGGGAGGAAACACCATATATTTT.

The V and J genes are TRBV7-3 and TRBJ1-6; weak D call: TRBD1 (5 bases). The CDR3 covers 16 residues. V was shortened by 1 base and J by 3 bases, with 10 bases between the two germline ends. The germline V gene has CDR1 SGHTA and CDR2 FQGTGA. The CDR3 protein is CASSLRGGRYNSPLHF. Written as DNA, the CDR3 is TGTGCCAGCAGCTTAAGGGGGGGACGCTATAATTCACCCCTCCACTTT.

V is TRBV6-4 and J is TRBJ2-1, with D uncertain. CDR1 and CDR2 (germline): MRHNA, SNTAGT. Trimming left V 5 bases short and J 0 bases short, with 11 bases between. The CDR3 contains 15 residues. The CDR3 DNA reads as TGTGCCAGCAGTAGCATCTCAGGCTCCTACAATGAGCAGTTCTTC. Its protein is CASSSISGSYNEQFF.

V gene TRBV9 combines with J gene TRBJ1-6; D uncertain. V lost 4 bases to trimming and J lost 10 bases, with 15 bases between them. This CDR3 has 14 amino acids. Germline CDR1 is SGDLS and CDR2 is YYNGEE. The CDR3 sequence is CASSPGEVGSPLHF. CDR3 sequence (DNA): TGTGCCAGCAGCCCCGGGGAGGTCGGATCACCCCTCCACTTT.

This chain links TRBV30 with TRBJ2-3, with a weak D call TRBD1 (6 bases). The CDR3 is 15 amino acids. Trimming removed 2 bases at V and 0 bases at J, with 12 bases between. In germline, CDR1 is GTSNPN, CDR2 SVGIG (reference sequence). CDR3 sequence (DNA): TGTGCCTGGAGTCAGGGGCAGTTGAGCACAGATACGCAGTATTTT. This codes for CAWSQGQLSTDTQYF.

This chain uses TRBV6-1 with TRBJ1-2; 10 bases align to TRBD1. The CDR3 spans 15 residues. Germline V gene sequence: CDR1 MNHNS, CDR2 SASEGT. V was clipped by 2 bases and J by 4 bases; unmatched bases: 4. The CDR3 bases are TGTGCCAGCAGTGAACCGACAGGGGGCCCCTATGGCTACACCTTC. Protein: CASSEPTGGPYGYTF.

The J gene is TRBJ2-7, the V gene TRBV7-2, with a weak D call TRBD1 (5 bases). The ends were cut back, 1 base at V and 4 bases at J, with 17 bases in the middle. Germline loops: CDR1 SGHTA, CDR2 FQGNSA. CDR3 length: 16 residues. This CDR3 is CASSLGQSTAGYEQYF. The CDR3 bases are TGTGCCAGCAGCTTAGGCCAATCGACCGCAGGGTACGAGCAGTACTTC.

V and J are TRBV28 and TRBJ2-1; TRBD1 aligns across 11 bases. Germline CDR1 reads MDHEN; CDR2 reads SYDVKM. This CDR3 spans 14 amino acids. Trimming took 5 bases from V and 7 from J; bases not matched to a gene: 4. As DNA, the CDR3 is TGTGCCAGCAGTGGACAGGGGGCGATGAATGAGCAGTTCTTC. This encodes CASSGQGAMNEQFF.

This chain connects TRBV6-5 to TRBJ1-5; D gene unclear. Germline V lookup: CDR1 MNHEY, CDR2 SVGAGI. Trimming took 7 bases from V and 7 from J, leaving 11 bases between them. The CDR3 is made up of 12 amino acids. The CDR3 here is CASTVSGQPQHF. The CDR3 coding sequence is TGTGCCAGCACTGTCTCGGGGCAGCCCCAGCATTTT.

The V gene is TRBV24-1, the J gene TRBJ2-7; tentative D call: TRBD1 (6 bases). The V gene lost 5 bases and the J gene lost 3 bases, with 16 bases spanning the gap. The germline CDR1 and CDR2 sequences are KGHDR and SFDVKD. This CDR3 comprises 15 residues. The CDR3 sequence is CATSVRTQGNYEQYF. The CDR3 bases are TGTGCCACCAGTGTTCGGACACAGGGTAACTACGAGCAGTACTTC.

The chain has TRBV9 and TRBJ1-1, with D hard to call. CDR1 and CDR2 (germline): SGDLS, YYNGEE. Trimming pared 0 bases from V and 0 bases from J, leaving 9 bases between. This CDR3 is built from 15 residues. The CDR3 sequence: CASSVAGGMNTEAFF. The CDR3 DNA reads TGTGCCAGCAGCGTAGCAGGAGGGATGAACACTGAAGCTTTCTTT.

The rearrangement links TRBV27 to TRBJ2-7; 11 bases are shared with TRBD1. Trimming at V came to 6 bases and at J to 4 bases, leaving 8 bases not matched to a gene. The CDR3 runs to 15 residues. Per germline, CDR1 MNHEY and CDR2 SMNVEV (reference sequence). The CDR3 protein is CASRPPDRGQYEQYF. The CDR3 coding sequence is TGTGCCAGCAGACCCCCGGACAGGGGGCAGTACGAGCAGTACTTC.